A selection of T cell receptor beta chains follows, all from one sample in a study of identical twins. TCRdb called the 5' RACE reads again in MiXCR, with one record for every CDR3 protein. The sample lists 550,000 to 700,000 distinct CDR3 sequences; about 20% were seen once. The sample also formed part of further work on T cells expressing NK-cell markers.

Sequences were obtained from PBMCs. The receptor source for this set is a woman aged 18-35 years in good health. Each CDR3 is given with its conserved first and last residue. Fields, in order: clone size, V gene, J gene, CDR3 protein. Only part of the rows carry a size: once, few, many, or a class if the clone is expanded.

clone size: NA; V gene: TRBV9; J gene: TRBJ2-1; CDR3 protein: CASSGPRDSSYNEQFF
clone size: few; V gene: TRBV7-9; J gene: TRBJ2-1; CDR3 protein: CASSFEGSLPWGEQFF
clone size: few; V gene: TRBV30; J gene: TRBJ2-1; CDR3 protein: CAWGGSNEQFF
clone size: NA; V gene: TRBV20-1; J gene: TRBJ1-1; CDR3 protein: CSARRQGQNTEAFF
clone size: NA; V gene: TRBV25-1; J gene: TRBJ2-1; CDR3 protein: CASSDPGTGGLSEQFF
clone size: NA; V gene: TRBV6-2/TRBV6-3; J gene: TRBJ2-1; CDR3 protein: CASSYRVDEQFF
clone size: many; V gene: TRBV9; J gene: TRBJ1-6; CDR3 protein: CASSVGRGGNSPLHF
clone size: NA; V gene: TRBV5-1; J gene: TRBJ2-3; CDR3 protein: CAYKGDSEDTQYF
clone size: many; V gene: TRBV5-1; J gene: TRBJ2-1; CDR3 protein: CASSSGLAEPSYNEQFF
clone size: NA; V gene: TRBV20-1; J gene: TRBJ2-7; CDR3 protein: CSADRGNDEQYF
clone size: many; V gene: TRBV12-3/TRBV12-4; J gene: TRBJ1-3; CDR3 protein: CASRSSGQNSGNTIYF
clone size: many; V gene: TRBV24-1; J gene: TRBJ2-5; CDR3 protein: CATSDYRGETQYF
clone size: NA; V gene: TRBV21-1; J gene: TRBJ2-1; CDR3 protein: CASPRERISYNEQFF
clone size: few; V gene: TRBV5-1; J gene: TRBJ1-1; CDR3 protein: CASSSNEGNTEAFF
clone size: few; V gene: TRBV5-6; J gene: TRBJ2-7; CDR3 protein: CASSADRYEQYF
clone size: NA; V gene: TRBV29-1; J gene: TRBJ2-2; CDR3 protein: CSVDSGRGTGELFF
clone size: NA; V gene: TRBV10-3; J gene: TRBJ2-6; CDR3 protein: CATAWTGPGANVLTF
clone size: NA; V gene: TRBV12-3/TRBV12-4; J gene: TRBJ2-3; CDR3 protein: CASSPGGFSTDTQYF
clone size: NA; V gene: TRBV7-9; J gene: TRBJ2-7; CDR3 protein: CASSPEVKGTYEQYF
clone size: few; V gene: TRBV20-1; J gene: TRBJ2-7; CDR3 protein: CSARRGGGGSSYEQYF
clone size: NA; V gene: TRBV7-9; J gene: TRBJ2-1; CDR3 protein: CASSLVGGAGEQFF
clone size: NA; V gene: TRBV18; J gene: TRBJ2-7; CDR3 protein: CASTKVLTYEQYF
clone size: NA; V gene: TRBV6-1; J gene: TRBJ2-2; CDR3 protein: CASFGIEPGELFF
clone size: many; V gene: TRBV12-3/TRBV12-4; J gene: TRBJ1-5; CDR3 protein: CASSYGVSSNQPQHF
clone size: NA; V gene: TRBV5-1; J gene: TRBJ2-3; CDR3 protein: CASSLELAGTADTQYF
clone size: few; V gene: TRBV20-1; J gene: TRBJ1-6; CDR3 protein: CSASIRRDSPLHF
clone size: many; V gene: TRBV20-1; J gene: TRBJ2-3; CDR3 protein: CSARKALAGGATQYF
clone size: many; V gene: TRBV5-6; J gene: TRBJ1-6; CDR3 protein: CASSSRIRAGNSPLHF
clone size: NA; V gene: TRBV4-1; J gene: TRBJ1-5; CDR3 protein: CASSLGRQPDQPQHF
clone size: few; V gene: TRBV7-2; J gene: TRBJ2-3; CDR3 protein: CASSPGGMDTQYF
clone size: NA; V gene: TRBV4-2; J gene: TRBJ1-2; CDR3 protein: CASSQEGRDYGYTF
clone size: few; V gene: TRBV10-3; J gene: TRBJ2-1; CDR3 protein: CAISVASNEQFF
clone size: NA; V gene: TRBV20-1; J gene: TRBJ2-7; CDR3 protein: CSASDRGGPYEQYF
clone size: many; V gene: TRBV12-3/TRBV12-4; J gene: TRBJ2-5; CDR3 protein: CASSLGGGRETQYF
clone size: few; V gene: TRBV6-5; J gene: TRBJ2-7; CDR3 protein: CASSYRKTSFYEQYF
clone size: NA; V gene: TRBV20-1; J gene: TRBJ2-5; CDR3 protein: CSARAPGLETQYF
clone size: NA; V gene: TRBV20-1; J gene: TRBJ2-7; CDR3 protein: CSAKRLGPYEQYF
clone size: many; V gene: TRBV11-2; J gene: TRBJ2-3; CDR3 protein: CASSLQGRVDTQYF
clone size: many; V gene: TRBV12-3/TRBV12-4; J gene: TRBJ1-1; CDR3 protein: CASRPAGWDSEAFF
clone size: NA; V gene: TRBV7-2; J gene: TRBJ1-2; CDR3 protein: CASSFGRGDYGYTF
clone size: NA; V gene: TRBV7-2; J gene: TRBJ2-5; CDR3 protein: CASSLVGSKETQYF
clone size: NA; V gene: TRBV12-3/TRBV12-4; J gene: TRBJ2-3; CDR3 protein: CASSWTGVGPDTQYF
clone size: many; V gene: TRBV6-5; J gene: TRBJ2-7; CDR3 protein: CASSYAQGREQYF
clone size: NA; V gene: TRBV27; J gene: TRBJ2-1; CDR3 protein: CASSPPSSGSYHEQFF
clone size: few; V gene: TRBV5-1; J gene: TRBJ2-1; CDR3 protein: CASSDQPGREQFF
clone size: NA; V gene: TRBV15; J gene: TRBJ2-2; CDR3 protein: CATSREGHPTGELFF
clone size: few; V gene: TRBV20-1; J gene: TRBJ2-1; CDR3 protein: CSARHVQGLSSYNEQFF
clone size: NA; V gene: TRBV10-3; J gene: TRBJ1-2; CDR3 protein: CAISEPSAYGYTF
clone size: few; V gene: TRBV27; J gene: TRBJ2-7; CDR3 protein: CASTGRYYEQYF